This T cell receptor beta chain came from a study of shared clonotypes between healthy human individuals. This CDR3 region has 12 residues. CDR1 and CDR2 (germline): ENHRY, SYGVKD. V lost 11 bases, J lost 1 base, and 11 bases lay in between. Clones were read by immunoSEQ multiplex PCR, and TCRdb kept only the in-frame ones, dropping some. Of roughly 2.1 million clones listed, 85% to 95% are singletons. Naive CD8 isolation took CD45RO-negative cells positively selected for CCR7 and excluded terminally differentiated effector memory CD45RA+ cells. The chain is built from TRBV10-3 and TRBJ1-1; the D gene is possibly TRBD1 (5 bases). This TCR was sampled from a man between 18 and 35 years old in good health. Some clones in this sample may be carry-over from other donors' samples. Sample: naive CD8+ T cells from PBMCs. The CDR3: CAARAGNTEAFF. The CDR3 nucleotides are TGTGCCGCCAGGGCAGGGAACACTGAAGCTTTCTTT.